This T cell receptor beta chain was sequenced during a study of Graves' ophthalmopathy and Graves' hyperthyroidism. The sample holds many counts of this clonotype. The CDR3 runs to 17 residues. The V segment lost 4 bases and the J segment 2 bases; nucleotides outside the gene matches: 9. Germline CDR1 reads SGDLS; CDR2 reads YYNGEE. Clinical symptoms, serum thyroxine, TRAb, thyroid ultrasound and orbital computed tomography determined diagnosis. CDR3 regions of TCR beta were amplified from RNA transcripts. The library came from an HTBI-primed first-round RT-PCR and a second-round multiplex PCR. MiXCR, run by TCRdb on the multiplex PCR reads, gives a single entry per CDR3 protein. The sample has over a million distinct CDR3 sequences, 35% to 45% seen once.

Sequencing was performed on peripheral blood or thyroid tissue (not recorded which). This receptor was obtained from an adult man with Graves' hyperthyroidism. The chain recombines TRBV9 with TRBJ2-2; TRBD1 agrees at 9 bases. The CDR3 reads CASSTPGTGPNTGELFF. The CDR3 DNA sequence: TGTGCCAGCAGCACCCCGGGGACAGGGCCTAACACCGGGGAGCTGTTTTTT. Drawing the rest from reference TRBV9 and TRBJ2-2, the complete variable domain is DSGVTQTPKHLITATGQRVTLRCSPRSGDLSVYWYQQSLDQGLQFLIQYYNGEERAKGNILERFSAQQFPDLHSELNLSSLELGDSALYFCASSTPGTGPNTGELFFGEGSRLTVL.